This TCR beta chain was sequenced in a study of PD-1 blockade in classical Hodgkin lymphoma. Across the whole study: The patients were dosed with nivolumab 3 mg/kg, infused intravenously every 2 weeks.

V gave up 0 bases and J gave up 5 bases, with 8 bases separating them. The CDR3 totals 14 residues. CDR1 is SGHRS, CDR2 YFSETQ, per germline. Libraries were prepared by immunoSEQ multiplex PCR; TCRdb keeps only in-frame clonotypes and omits some of them. The sample holds tens of thousands of clones, roughly three quarters seen once. With respect to this clone: Its target is unknown.

General study points: Whatever underlies the repertoire differences (possibly disease activity or prior therapy) remains undefined. Prior to therapy, complete responders displayed diversity much like that of newly diagnosed patients.

Time point reported: cycle 4 day 1 (C4D1), after less than seven weeks of nivolumab. The patients all showed relapse after autologous stem cell transplantation, while their brentuximab vedotin exposure varied. The clonotype comes from a human donor with classical Hodgkin lymphoma. The sequencing used peripheral blood mononuclear cells (PBMCs), collected before the fourth cycle of nivolumab. The chain joins TRBV5-1 to TRBJ1-4, with D tentatively TRBD1 (6 bases). The CDR3, as DNA: TGCGCCAGCAGCTTGGGGACAGAAAATGAAAAACTGTTTTTT. Translated, it gives CASSLGTENEKLFF.